This T cell receptor (beta chain) comes out of a study of CD8+ T cells in alopecia areata. At the level of the study: Patients remained on tofacitinib for 6 to 18 months and then went 6 months without it.

Extracted from the samples, RNA was reverse transcribed into cDNA to serve as the sequencing template. Profiled with immunoSEQ multiplex PCR; TCRdb holds only in-frame clones, not every one. Here the sample spans 140,000 to 150,000 clones, roughly 50% being singletons. Germline V gene lookup returns CDR1 SQVTM and CDR2 ANQGSEA. The CDR3 loop spans 14 amino acids. V was cut by 0 bases and J by 4 bases, with 12 bases left in between. This clone was seen more than once but under ten times. The sequence was collected from a human donor with alopecia areata. V gene TRBV29-1 combines with J gene TRBJ1-2; D call uncertain. Sequenced material: CD4+ T cells sorted from blood. CDR3 nucleotide sequence: TGCAGCGTTGAAGAGTTTCGGGGTGTCTATGGCTACACCTTC. Translating it yields CSVEEFRGVYGYTF.